One and the same sample provided the 29 T cell receptor beta chains below, sequenced in a study of blood T cell repertoires in COVID-19. TCRdb's copy holds only in-frame clones and misses some; the assay was immunoSEQ multiplex PCR. This sample carries 57,000 or so clones, 70% to 90% of them seen once, and the ten largest clones take approximately 5%. Sample: peripheral blood. The receptor set was obtained from an older man with acute or convalescent COVID-19.

This clone was found a few times. The chain is built from TRBV10-2 and TRBJ1-6; 9 bases line up with TRBD1. V lost 9 bases, J lost 5 bases, and 2 bases stayed unmatched. In germline, CDR1 is WSHSY, CDR2 SAAADI. The CDR3 sequence is 13 residues long. The CDR3 reads CASGQGNNSPLHF. CDR3 bases: TGCGCCAGTGGACAGGGGAATAATTCACCCCTCCACTTT.

The chain employs TRBV10-2 and TRBJ1-1, with D possibly TRBD1 on 5 matching bases. Trimming stripped 2 bases from V and 2 bases from J, with 12 bases between. The CDR3 covers 15 residues. Germline lookup yields CDR1 WSHSY and CDR2 SAAADI. This chain's CDR3 is CASSEPVGPNTEAFF. In nucleotides, the CDR3 is TGCGCCAGCAGTGAGCCCGTGGGGCCCAACACTGAAGCTTTCTTT.

This chain links TRBV20-1 with TRBJ1-1, with D perhaps TRBD1 (5 bases). The germline V gene encodes CDR1 DFQATT and CDR2 SNEGSKA (reference sequence). V shed 3 bases and J shed 8 bases, with 13 bases lying between them. This CDR3 is 12 amino acids long. This chain's CDR3 is CSASRGSQEAFF. CDR3 coding DNA: TGCAGTGCTAGTAGGGGCAGCCAAGAAGCTTTCTTT.

The chain is built from TRBV6-5 and TRBJ1-1; D is possibly TRBD1 (6 bases). V lost 5 bases and J 6 bases, leaving 16 bases between the germline ends. Germline V gene lookup returns CDR1 MNHEY and CDR2 SVGAGI. The CDR3 is made up of 14 amino acids. As DNA, the CDR3 is TGTGCCAGCAGTCGGGACACAGTACTCGCTGAAGCTTTCTTT. It translates to CASSRDTVLAEAFF.

V gene TRBV2 combines with J gene TRBJ1-6; a possible D gene is TRBD1 (6 bases). V was clipped by 2 bases and J by 10 bases, with 15 bases between them. Germline values: CDR1 SNHLY, CDR2 FYNNEI. The CDR3 has 15 residues. The CDR3 DNA is TGTGCCAGCAGTGAATTGGGGGCAGGGGAATCACCCCTCCACTTT. This sequence encodes CASSELGAGESPLHF.

The chain employs TRBV5-5 and TRBJ1-5; 8 bases fit TRBD1. This CDR3 contains 19 residues. Germline-derived CDR1 and CDR2 are SGHKS and YYEKEE (reference sequence). V lost 5 bases, J lost 0 bases, and 16 bases stayed unmatched. The DNA for the CDR3 is TGTGCCAGCAGTCTCGGGCGAGGCAGGGGGCCTTTTAGCAATCAGCCCCAGCATTTT. This encodes CASSLGRGRGPFSNQPQHF.

The J gene is TRBJ2-5, the V gene TRBV20-1, with D uncertain. CDR1 is DFQATT and CDR2 is SNEGSKA in the germline V gene (reference sequence). The CDR3 runs 11 residues. V was cut by 1 base and J by 5 bases, with 5 bases left in between. The CDR3 is CSARAYETQYF. The CDR3 bases are TGCAGTGCTAGAGCGTATGAGACCCAGTACTTC.

The V call is TRBV6-5, the J call TRBJ2-5; maybe TRBD2 (7 bases). V gave up 6 bases and J gave up 5 bases, with 16 bases separating them. The CDR3 spans 14 residues. Germline V gene data show CDR1 as MNHEY and CDR2 as SVGAGI. This CDR3 reads CASSPWGGGETQYF. CDR3 coding DNA: TGTGCCAGCAGCCCGTGGGGGGGCGGGGAGACCCAGTACTTC.

The V call is TRBV19, the J call TRBJ2-2, with a weak D call TRBD1 (5 bases). The germline CDR1 and CDR2 sequences are LNHDA and SQIVND (reference sequence). The germline V and J ends were trimmed by 3 bases and 3 bases, with 14 bases remaining between them. The CDR3 has 16 residues. CDR3 bases: TGTGCCAGTAGTATTAAAACAGGCTATTACACCGGGGAGCTGTTTTTT. Translation gives CASSIKTGYYTGELFF.

This chain uses TRBV2 with TRBJ1-6, with D tentatively TRBD1 (6 bases). This CDR3 spans 16 amino acids. V shed 0 bases and J shed 6 bases, with 12 bases lying between them. CDR1 SNHLY and CDR2 FYNNEI come from the germline V gene. CDR3: CASSEAGRGFNSPLHF. For the CDR3, the DNA is TGTGCCAGCAGTGAAGCCGGAAGGGGGTTTAATTCACCCCTCCACTTT. Using reference TRBV2 and TRBJ1-6 for the parts outside the CDR3, the full variable domain is EPEVTQTPSHQVTQMGQEVILRCVPISNHLYFYWYRQILGQKVEFLVSFYNNEISEKSEIFDDQFSVERPDGSNFTLKIRSTKLEDSAMYFCASSEAGRGFNSPLHFGNGTRLTVT.

The genes are TRBV5-1 and TRBJ1-6, with D unclear. Germline CDR1 reads SGHRS; CDR2 reads YFSETQ. CDR3 length equals 15 residues. V lost 0 bases, J lost 7 bases, and 11 bases lay in between. CDR3 sequence: CASSLDGVVNSPLHF. CDR3 nucleotide sequence: TGCGCCAGCAGCTTGGACGGGGTGGTAAATTCACCCCTCCACTTT.

This CDR3 reads CASSQDAGTGGSQPQHF. CDR3 bases: TGTGCCAGCAGCCAAGATGCCGGGACAGGGGGCAGTCAGCCCCAGCATTTT. The chain joins TRBV4-2 to TRBJ1-5; 12 nucleotides line up with TRBD1. CDR1 LGHNA and CDR2 YNFKEQ come from the germline V gene. Losses at the gene ends were 0 bases for V and 6 bases for J; bases not matched to a gene: 6. The CDR3 is 17 residues long.

This clone is a singleton in its sample. The chain employs TRBV5-4 and TRBJ2-3, with D possibly matching TRBD2 (5 bases). Trimming took off 4 bases at V and 4 bases at J, with 10 bases between the two ends. This CDR3 has 13 residues. CDR1 SGHNT and CDR2 YYREEE come from the germline V gene (reference sequence). This CDR3 is CASSPRGPDTQYF. For the CDR3, the DNA is TGTGCCAGCAGCCCCCGAGGGCCAGATACGCAGTATTTT. Full variable domain (outside the CDR3, taken from reference TRBV5-4 and TRBJ2-3): ETGVTQSPTHLIKTRGQQVTLRCSSQSGHNTVSWYQQALGQGPQFIFQYYREEENGRGNFPPRFSGLQFPNYSSELNVNALELDDSALYLCASSPRGPDTQYFGPGTRLTVL.

V is TRBV5-1 and J is TRBJ1-2; 9 nucleotides agree with TRBD1. This CDR3 has 14 amino acids. In germline, CDR1 is SGHRS, CDR2 YFSETQ. The ends lost 3 bases at V and 3 bases at J; junction bases unmatched: 3. The CDR3 sequence: CASSSDRGDYGYTF. CDR3 DNA sequence: TGCGCCAGCAGCTCCGACAGGGGGGACTATGGCTACACCTTC.

The chain has TRBV3-1 (or the pseudogene TRBV3-2) and TRBJ2-7, with D tentatively TRBD2 (6 bases). Trimming took 1 base from V and 5 from J, leaving 15 bases between them. CDR1 is LGHDT, CDR2 YNNKEL, per germline (reference sequence). This CDR3 region has 15 residues. CDR3 protein: CASSQGIHRGNEQYF. CDR3 bases: TGTGCCAGCAGCCAAGGCATTCACCGGGGGAACGAGCAGTACTTC.

The chain couples TRBV27 to TRBJ1-6, with unresolved D. Germline V gives CDR1 MNHEY, CDR2 SMNVEV (reference sequence). The CDR3 runs to 18 residues. V gave up 3 bases and J gave up 9 bases, with 24 bases separating them. Written as DNA, the CDR3 is TGTGCCAGCAGTTTCGGACCGTGGGAGCGCGGAGGTGGTTCACCCCTCCACTTT. Residues: CASSFGPWERGGGSPLHF.

The chain is built from TRBV3-1 (or the pseudogene TRBV3-2) and TRBJ1-2; TRBD1 matches 7 bases. The CDR3 runs to 14 residues. Trimming cost V 3 bases and J 3 bases; bases outside gene matches: 4. CDR1 and CDR2 (germline): LGHDT, YNNKEL (reference sequence). The CDR3 DNA reads TGTGCCAGCAGCCACCGACAGGGCCACTATGGCTACACCTTC. It codes for CASSHRQGHYGYTF.

CDR3 sequence: CASPPRGGATNYGYTF. In DNA form, the CDR3 reads TGCGCCAGCCCCCCGAGGGGGGGGGCTACTAACTATGGCTACACCTTC. V is TRBV23-1 and J is TRBJ1-2; maybe TRBD1 (6 bases). TRBV23-1 is assigned to the ORF class and has an uncertain function. The CDR3 length is 16 residues. V was trimmed by 8 bases and J by 0 bases, leaving 19 bases between them.

The table lists this clone with a count of one. The chain employs TRBV15 and TRBJ2-7, with 8 bases lining up with TRBD1. V was pared by 8 bases and J by 6 bases, with 12 bases of the junction left unmatched. From germline, CDR1 is LNHNV and CDR2 YYDKDF (reference sequence). CDR3 length: 14 amino acids. The CDR3 coding sequence is TGTGCCACCGGTAAACTGGACAGGGCGGGCGAGCAGTACTTC. This translates into CATGKLDRAGEQYF.

The chain is built from TRBV11-1 and TRBJ2-1; a weak D match, TRBD1 (6 bases). Looked up from germline, CDR1 is SGHAT and CDR2 is FQDESV (reference sequence). Trimming took 5 bases from V and 3 from J, leaving 8 bases between them. The CDR3 is made up of 13 amino acids. In nucleotides, the CDR3 is TGTGCCAGCAGCCCACAGGGCTACAATGAGCAGTTCTTC. Its protein is CASSPQGYNEQFF.

The chain has TRBV9 and TRBJ1-3, with TRBD1 matching over 8 bases. With 3 bases clipped from V and 0 bases from J, the junction kept 8 bases outside the gene matches. Germline CDR1 reads SGDLS; CDR2 reads YYNGEE. CDR3 length: 17 residues. As DNA, the CDR3 is TGTGCCAGCAGCGAGCGATACAGGGGGAACTCTGGAAACACCATATATTTT. This gives the protein CASSERYRGNSGNTIYF. Looking up the rest from reference TRBV9 and TRBJ1-3 gives the full variable domain: DSGVTQTPKHLITATGQRVTLRCSPRSGDLSVYWYQQSLDQGLQFLIQYYNGEERAKGNILERFSAQQFPDLHSELNLSSLELGDSALYFCASSERYRGNSGNTIYFGEGSWLTVV.

The V gene is TRBV14, the J gene TRBJ2-3; D gene ambiguous. Trimming took off 3 bases at V and 0 bases at J, with 13 bases between the two ends. This CDR3 spans 16 amino acids. The germline CDR1 and CDR2 sequences are SGHDN and FVKESK. The CDR3 coding sequence is TGTGCCAGCAGCCACTCTCTAACGGAGAGCACAGATACGCAGTATTTT. As protein: CASSHSLTESTDTQYF.

The chain uses TRBV5-5 and TRBJ1-4; no firm D call. The V end lost 0 bases, the J end lost 6 bases, and 6 bases lay between the germline ends. There are 13 residues in the CDR3. Per the germline V gene, CDR1 is SGHKS and CDR2 is YYEKEE (reference sequence). The CDR3 DNA follows: TGTGCCAGCAGCTTGGCCCAGTATGAAAAACTGTTTTTT. Protein: CASSLAQYEKLFF.

CDR3 sequence reads: CASSPMTSGDGDEQFF. DNA of the CDR3: TGCGCCAGCAGCCCCATGACTAGCGGGGACGGGGATGAGCAGTTCTTC. The V and J genes are TRBV5-1 and TRBJ2-1; 11 bases fit TRBD2. The CDR3 has 16 residues. Per germline, CDR1 SGHRS and CDR2 YFSETQ. The J segment lost 8 bases and the V segment lost 4 bases, leaving 11 bases of the junction unmatched.

The gene calls are TRBV5-6 and TRBJ1-1; a weak D match, TRBD1 (6 bases). Germline CDR1 SGHDT, CDR2 YYEEEE. CDR3 length: 13 amino acids. The V end was cut by 5 bases, the J end by 1 base, with 9 bases between. CDR3 in DNA: TGTGCCAGCAGAACGGGACAGAACACTGAAGCTTTCTTT. Translation: CASRTGQNTEAFF.

This clone turned up a few times. The gene calls are TRBV10-1 and TRBJ2-1; the match to TRBD1 covers 9 bases. The junction had 9 bases not matched to a gene; V was cut back by 4 bases and J by 8 bases. The CDR3 consists of 15 residues. The germline V gene encodes CDR1 WNHNN and CDR2 SYGVQD (reference sequence). The CDR3 DNA is TGCGCCAGCAGTGCGCTCGACAGGGGGAACGATGAGCAGTTCTTC. The encoded protein is CASSALDRGNDEQFF.

The chain employs TRBV5-1 and TRBJ2-3, with D hard to call. V gave up 0 bases and J gave up 9 bases, with 14 bases separating them. This CDR3 has 14 residues. Germline V gene sequence: CDR1 SGHRS, CDR2 YFSETQ. This CDR3 is CASSLGSRLETQYF. The CDR3 DNA follows: TGCGCCAGCAGCTTGGGGTCGCGCCTAGAGACGCAGTATTTT.

The chain carries TRBV5-6 and TRBJ1-4, with no clear D. V lost 0 bases and J lost 5, with 11 bases in between. Germline values: CDR1 SGHDT, CDR2 YYEEEE. This CDR3 spans 15 amino acids. As DNA, the CDR3 is TGTGCCAGCAGCTTGGCTCCAGGTGAAAATGAAAAACTGTTTTTT. Translating it yields CASSLAPGENEKLFF.

V gene TRBV2 combines with J gene TRBJ1-5; weak D call: TRBD1 (5 bases). The CDR3 consists of 15 residues. Per the germline V gene, CDR1 is SNHLY and CDR2 is FYNNEI. Trimming took off 4 bases at V and 5 bases at J, with 15 bases between the two ends. The CDR3 is CASSVEWGDHQPQHF. CDR3 nucleotides: TGTGCCAGCAGTGTCGAGTGGGGGGACCATCAGCCCCAGCATTTT. Full variable domain (missing parts from reference TRBV2 and TRBJ1-5): EPEVTQTPSHQVTQMGQEVILRCVPISNHLYFYWYRQILGQKVEFLVSFYNNEISEKSEIFDDQFSVERPDGSNFTLKIRSTKLEDSAMYFCASSVEWGDHQPQHFGDGTRLSIL.